One and the same sample provided the 3 T cell receptor beta chains below, sequenced in a study of T cells after yellow fever vaccination. TCRdb ran MiXCR on the 5' RACE reads and lists one entry per CDR3 protein. The sample has around 300,000 distinct CDR3 sequences; about 4% are singletons. Sample: PBMCs, taken 5 days after the yellow fever booster vaccination. These receptors all stem from a man younger than 35 who received the YFV17D yellow fever vaccine.

This chain uses TRBV6-2 or TRBV6-3 with TRBJ2-1; TRBD1 matches 11 bases. The CDR3 covers 15 residues. The V gene end was trimmed by 2 bases and the J gene end by 7 bases; junction bases not matched to a gene: 4. Germline CDR1 and CDR2: MNHEY and SVGEGT. CDR3 region: CASSYPGQGANEQFF. The CDR3 DNA follows: TGTGCCAGCAGTTACCCAGGACAGGGGGCGAATGAGCAGTTCTTC.

This clonotype showed up many times. V gene TRBV7-2 combines with J gene TRBJ2-5; 7 bases are a match to TRBD1. The CDR3 covers 14 residues. The germline V gene has CDR1 SGHTA and CDR2 FQGNSA. Trimming removed 5 bases from V and 2 bases from J; junction bases left unmatched: 5. CDR3 sequence: CASSPDRVQETQYF. Here the CDR3 DNA reads TGTGCCAGCAGCCCCGACAGGGTTCAAGAGACCCAGTACTTC. The entire variable domain, with the rest obtained from reference TRBV7-2 and TRBJ2-5, is as follows: GAGVSQSPSNKVTEKGKDVELRCDPISGHTALYWYRQSLGQGLEFLIYFQGNSAPDKSGLPSDRFSAERTGGSVSTLTIQRTQQEDSAVYLCASSPDRVQETQYFGPGTRLLVL.

The table lists this clonotype with many counts. The rearrangement links TRBV3-1 to TRBJ1-6; 7 bases map to TRBD1. This CDR3 contains 16 residues. V shed 0 bases, J shed 7 bases, and the junction held 6 bases outside the gene matches. Per the germline V gene, CDR1 is LGHDT and CDR2 is YNNKEL (reference sequence). The CDR3 bases are TGTGCCAGCAGCCAAGAGGGGACAGCCAGAAATTCACCCCTCCACTTT. Translation gives CASSQEGTARNSPLHF.